Described below is a single T cell receptor (beta chain) sequence and its context. The antigen is unknown. The data derive from a study of cytomegalovirus exposure and HLA in healthy donors. Whole-study findings and limits: Excluded were some V segments that proved indistinguishable, including TRBV6-2 and TRBV6-3.

The PCR contained 60 Vbeta and 13 Jbeta primers. The assay was immunoSEQ multiplex PCR, and TCRdb's table has in-frame clones only and misses some. Of hundreds of thousands of clones listed, about 90% are singletons. The J segment lost 1 base and the V segment lost 4 bases, leaving 10 bases of the junction unmatched. Germline loops: CDR1 SGHRS, CDR2 YFSETQ. This CDR3 is 18 amino acids long. What was sequenced was PBMCs. The clonotype comes from a woman younger than 35 in good health and CMV-seronegative. The chain carries TRBV5-1 and TRBJ2-7; 14 bases agree with TRBD2. The CDR3 sequence is CASSLYGTSGGLSYEQYF. DNA for the CDR3: TGCGCCAGCAGCCTATATGGGACTAGCGGGGGTCTTTCCTACGAGCAGTACTTC.